Each of the 21 T cell receptor beta chains below was sequenced from the same sample in a study of regulatory T cells in long-lasting Graves disease (dated by TCRdb to the early 2020s). Libraries came from multiplex PCR. The reads were generated on an Illumina HiSeq 4000. iRepertoire HTBI primers and Arm-PCR amplification of CDR3 regions were used to construct TCR beta libraries. TCRdb handled the public reads itself, with Q25 trimming in fastp and clone calling in MiXCR, and kept productive beta chains. Every entry covers one CDR3 protein and lists the most common genes and DNA from its rows. This sample is represented by 400,000 to 450,000 distinct CDR3 sequences; approximately 15% of them were singletons. Around 17% of the sample lies in the top ten. The time point label, as the study defines it: newly diagnosed GD, antithyroid drugs for less than 3 months. For both TCR sequencing and RNA sequencing, RNA was extracted from PBMCs in TRIzol.

Another study also made use of these data, one on T cells in Graves' hyperthyroidism and ophthalmopathy.

This specimen consisted of peripheral blood mononuclear cells (PBMCs), obtained at new diagnosis, from a patient treated with antithyroid drugs. Source of these receptors: a young woman with Graves disease. Donor details come from another sample of the same person, matched by shared clones.

This clonotype was counted ten times or more. The chain recombines TRBV12-3 or TRBV12-4 with TRBJ2-1; 7 nucleotides line up with TRBD2. The CDR3 sequence is 15 residues long. The V and J ends lost 3 bases and 3 bases, in that order; junction bases with no gene match: 5. The CDR3 region has the DNA TGTGCCAGCAGTTTCGGAGCGGGAAACTACAATGAGCAGTTCTTC. Protein sequence: CASSFGAGNYNEQFF.

This clonotype was seen ten or more times. The V call is TRBV20-1, the J call TRBJ1-5; TRBD1 aligns across 12 bases. CDR1 DFQATT and CDR2 SNEGSKA come from the germline V gene (reference sequence). The CDR3 runs 18 residues. Trimming at V came to 4 bases and at J to 2 bases, leaving 12 bases not matched to a gene. The CDR3 spells CSANDGTGGAGGNQPQHF. CDR3 in DNA: TGCAGTGCTAACGACGGGACAGGGGGCGCGGGGGGCAATCAGCCCCAGCATTTT.

This clonotype was found many times. This rearrangement joins TRBV30 to TRBJ1-1; D gene ambiguous. Germline CDR1 reads GTSNPN; CDR2 reads SVGIG (reference sequence). Between the trimmed V and J ends, which lost 1 base and 2 bases, there was a span of 17 bases. The CDR3 spans 16 residues. The DNA of the CDR3 is TGTGCCTGGAGTGAACTTACCAAGCCGGTCAACACTGAAGCTTTCTTT. Translation: CAWSELTKPVNTEAFF. The entire variable domain, with the rest obtained from reference TRBV30 and TRBJ1-1, is as follows: SQTIHQWPATLVQPVGSPLSLECTVEGTSNPNLYWYRQAAGRGLQLLFYSVGIGQISSEVPQNLSASRPQDRQFILSSKKLLLSDSGFYLCAWSELTKPVNTEAFFGQGTRLTVV.

This clonotype was seen repeatedly, ten times or more. V and J are TRBV24-1 and TRBJ2-3; tentative D call: TRBD2 (6 bases). Germline CDR1 reads KGHDR; CDR2 reads SFDVKD. The length of the CDR3 is 15 residues. With 7 bases removed from V and 3 bases from J, the gap between germline ends came to 16 bases. The CDR3 sequence: CATSGGARRTDTQYF. The DNA of the CDR3 is TGTGCCACCAGCGGGGGAGCGCGGCGGACAGATACGCAGTATTTT.

J is TRBJ2-5 and V is TRBV10-2; D call uncertain. Germline loops: CDR1 WSHSY, CDR2 SAAADI. The length of the CDR3 is 13 residues. Trimming left V 8 bases short and J 2 bases short, with 12 bases between. This CDR3 reads CASGGRRQETQYF. CDR3 coding DNA: TGCGCCAGCGGTGGAAGACGACAAGAGACCCAGTACTTC.

This clonotype was seen repeatedly, ten times or more. The chain recombines TRBV27 with TRBJ2-7; 7 bases map to TRBD2. J was trimmed by 2 bases and V by 3 bases; bases with no gene match: 7. The CDR3 is 15 residues long. Per germline, CDR1 MNHEY and CDR2 SMNVEV (reference sequence). In DNA, the CDR3 is TGTGCCAGCAGTTTCCTTGCGGGAGACACCTACGAGCAGTACTTC. Its translation is CASSFLAGDTYEQYF.

This clonotype was seen at least ten times. The rearrangement uses TRBV2 and TRBJ1-5, with D possibly being TRBD1 (5 bases). This CDR3 comprises 15 residues. The V end was cut by 2 bases, the J end by 1 base, with 9 bases between. Germline assignment: CDR1 SNHLY and CDR2 FYNNEI. The CDR3 DNA reads as TGTGCCAGCAGTGAAAGGGCAGGGAGCAATCAGCCCCAGCATTTT. Translated, it gives CASSERAGSNQPQHF. Based on the CDR3 plus reference TRBV2 and TRBJ1-5, the full variable domain is EPEVTQTPSHQVTQMGQEVILRCVPISNHLYFYWYRQILGQKVEFLVSFYNNEISEKSEIFDDQFSVERPDGSNFTLKIRSTKLEDSAMYFCASSERAGSNQPQHFGDGTRLSIL.

This clonotype was counted ten times or more. The chain couples TRBV6-2 or TRBV6-3 to TRBJ2-1; 8 bases are shared with TRBD1. This CDR3 contains 13 residues. Germline V gene data show CDR1 as MNHEY and CDR2 as SVGEGT. J lost 10 bases, V lost 9 bases, and 11 bases had no gene match. The CDR3 protein is CASIDRGTTEQFF. In nucleotides, the CDR3 is TGTGCCAGTATAGACAGGGGCACGACGGAGCAGTTCTTC.

There are many counts of this clonotype. This may be a read error, as it is one base from a much larger clone. This chain joins TRBV3-1 and TRBJ2-7; D remains unclear. This CDR3 comprises 11 residues. V shed 4 bases and J shed 3 bases, with 4 bases lying between them. Looked up from germline, CDR1 is LGHDT and CDR2 is YNNKEL (reference sequence). CDR3 bases: TGTGCCAGCAGCCTGTTCTACGAGCAGTACTTC. Translation gives CASSLFYEQYF.

V is TRBV7-2 and J is TRBJ1-6, with a weak D call TRBD1 (6 bases). CDR1 is SGHTA, CDR2 FQGNSA, per germline. The CDR3 covers 17 residues. The ends were cut back, 1 base at V and 7 bases at J, with 17 bases in the middle. The CDR3: CASSLGAGGARNSPLHF. The CDR3 bases are TGTGCCAGCAGCTTAGGCGCGGGGGGCGCGAGGAATTCACCCCTCCACTTT.

With respect to this clonotype: This clone may be a read error of a much larger clone one base away. The V and J genes are TRBV25-1 and TRBJ1-3; D is ambiguous. CDR1 is MGHDK and CDR2 is SYGVNS in the germline V gene. The CDR3 is made up of 13 amino acids. V shed 5 bases and J shed 0 bases, with 5 bases lying between them. The CDR3 bases are TGTGCCAGCAGTTCCGTCTCTGGAAACACCATATATTTT. Amino acid sequence: CASSSVSGNTIYF. Looking up the rest from reference TRBV25-1 and TRBJ1-3 gives the full variable domain: EADIYQTPRYLVIGTGKKITLECSQTMGHDKMYWYQQDPGMELHLIHYSYGVNSTEKGDLSSESTVSRIRTEHFPLTLESARPSHTSQYLCASSSVSGNTIYFGEGSWLTVV.

This clonotype was counted ten times or more. The chain has TRBV3-1 and TRBJ1-4; TRBD1 agrees at 10 bases. Germline trimming cut 1 base from V and 8 bases from J; bases unmatched to any gene: 7. The CDR3 spans 16 residues. CDR1 and CDR2 (germline): LGHDT, YNNKEL (reference sequence). CDR3 sequence (DNA): TGTGCCAGCAGCCAAGTCCTGGGGACAGGGGACGAAAAACTGTTTTTT. Translated: CASSQVLGTGDEKLFF.

This clonotype was seen many times. The rearrangement links TRBV5-1 to TRBJ1-3, with TRBD1 as a possible D gene (6 bases). V lost 4 bases to trimming and J lost 0 bases, with 11 bases between them. The CDR3 has 15 amino acids. Germline CDR1 and CDR2: SGHRS and YFSETQ. This chain's CDR3 is CASSPEGGSGNTIYF. The CDR3 nucleotides read TGCGCCAGCAGCCCGGAGGGGGGCTCTGGAAACACCATATATTTT.

This chain connects TRBV6-1 to TRBJ1-5, with D uncertain. The CDR3 is 15 residues long. Trimming cost V 8 bases and J 3 bases, with 17 bases left between them. Per germline, CDR1 MNHNS and CDR2 SASEGT. CDR3 residues: CASLTGPGTNQPQHF. The CDR3 region has the DNA TGTGCCAGCCTGACGGGCCCCGGAACCAATCAGCCCCAGCATTTT.

This clonotype occurred many times. This chain joins TRBV3-1 and TRBJ2-1; possible D gene TRBD1, 5 bases. This CDR3 is built from 14 residues. V was cut by 4 bases and J by 4 bases, with 11 bases left in between. The germline CDR1 and CDR2 sequences are LGHDT and YNNKEL (reference sequence). The CDR3 spells CASSPWGTYNEQFF. The DNA for the CDR3 is TGTGCCAGCAGCCCTTGGGGCACATACAATGAGCAGTTCTTC.

The chain carries TRBV6-5 and TRBJ2-5; 8 positions match TRBD1. The length of the CDR3 is 15 residues. J was trimmed by 5 bases and V by 0 bases; bases with no gene match: 5. CDR1 is MNHEY, CDR2 SVGAGI, per germline. The CDR3 here is CASSYSRTGPETQYF. CDR3 nucleotide sequence: TGTGCCAGCAGTTACTCGAGGACAGGGCCGGAGACCCAGTACTTC.

V and J are TRBV11-2 and TRBJ1-6; no reliable D call. Trimming removed 0 bases at V and 10 bases at J, with 7 bases between. The CDR3 has 13 residues. Per the germline V gene, CDR1 is SGHAT and CDR2 is FQNNGV. The CDR3 here is CASSLEVYSPLHF. CDR3 nucleotides: TGTGCCAGCAGCTTAGAAGTGTACTCACCCCTCCACTTT.

This chain connects TRBV12-3 or TRBV12-4 to TRBJ1-6; TRBD1 agrees at 11 bases. The CDR3 totals 16 residues. Trimming took 8 bases from V and 5 from J; bases not matched to a gene: 8. The DNA of the CDR3 is TGTGCCAGCGAGGGGGACAGGGGGTCCGATAATTCACCCCTCCACTTT. As protein: CASEGDRGSDNSPLHF.

This clonotype was observed a few times. The V gene is TRBV12-3 or TRBV12-4, the J gene TRBJ1-1; TRBD1 is a possible D gene (5 bases). The V end lost 3 bases, the J end lost 3 bases, and 11 bases lay between the germline ends. The length of the CDR3 is 14 residues. CDR3 amino acids: CASSFEGRYTEAFF. Written as DNA, the CDR3 is TGTGCCAGCAGTTTCGAGGGGCGGTACACTGAAGCTTTCTTT.

Regarding this clonotype: A much bigger clone sits one base away, suggesting this may be a read error. The genes are TRBV20-1 and TRBJ1-5; possible D gene TRBD1, 6 bases. Between the trimmed V and J ends, which lost 3 bases and 7 bases, there was a span of 16 bases. The length of the CDR3 is 14 residues. Germline CDR1 reads DFQATT; CDR2 reads SNEGSKA (reference sequence). CDR3: CSARQRQEDQPQHF. The CDR3 nucleotides are TGCAGTGCTAGGCAGAGACAGGAGGACCAGCCCCAGCATTTT.

The gene calls are TRBV29-1 and TRBJ2-1; D not resolved. Germline V gene data show CDR1 as SQVTM and CDR2 as ANQGSEA. The V end lost 2 bases, the J end lost 6 bases, and 5 bases lay between the germline ends. The CDR3 covers 11 residues. The CDR3 protein is CSVEYPNEQFF. The DNA for the CDR3 is TGCAGCGTTGAATACCCCAATGAGCAGTTCTTC.